This record covers a single T cell receptor beta chain. Antigen specificity is unknown. The data were taken from a study of PD-1 blockade in classical Hodgkin lymphoma. Assay used: immunoSEQ multiplex PCR; TCRdb lists only in-frame clones, some missing. The table has 75,000 to 100,000 clones, approximately 80% seen once. Points from the study as a whole: Complete responders had baseline diversity similar to newly diagnosed patients. When set against healthy donors, newly diagnosed patients were reported to show lower baseline TCR diversity. Some patients began nivolumab under 1 year after ASCT. These patients were excluded from later analyses. CD4+ TCR diversity, unlike CD8+, rose significantly by C4D1.

CDR3 size: 18 residues. The germline V and J ends were trimmed by 1 base and 2 bases, with 17 bases remaining between them. Germline V CDR1 and CDR2: MDHEN, SYDVKM. Relapse was seen in all patients after autologous stem cell transplantation, and brentuximab vedotin exposure was variable. The clonotype originates from a human donor with classical Hodgkin lymphoma. The sample here was peripheral blood mononuclear cells (PBMCs), taken before the second cycle of nivolumab. The rearrangement uses TRBV28 and TRBJ2-2; TRBD1 or TRBD2 may be the D gene (5 bases each). The CDR3: CASSLSGRTLGNTGELFF. CDR3 nucleotide sequence: TGTGCCAGCAGTTTATCGGGACGGACACTAGGTAACACCGGGGAGCTGTTTTTT.